The clone carrying this T cell receptor beta chain was seen more than once but under ten times. Its target is not known. CDR3 length: 14 residues. CDR1 is KGHSH, CDR2 LQKENI, per germline. V was pared by 0 bases and J by 3 bases, with 8 bases between. The data were taken from a study of T cells after yellow fever vaccination. Study conclusions and caveats: On re-exposure, the response was weaker but peaked faster, at day 5 versus 15. Across the CD4 and CD8 compartments, a small share of clonotypes was present in both.

Synthesis of TCR cDNA relied on 5'RACE template switching, which attached a universal primer site and UMIs. Via MiXCR, TCRdb re-called the 5' RACE reads, giving one row per CDR3 protein. The table has some 390,000 distinct CDR3 sequences, approximately 6% seen once; the top ten hold approximately 15%. This clonotype was sampled from a man in his thirties or forties who received the YFV17D yellow fever vaccine. The material sequenced was PBMCs, taken 5 days after the yellow fever booster vaccination. The gene calls are TRBV18 and TRBJ2-5; TRBD1 might be the D (6 bases). Written as DNA, the CDR3 is TGTGCCAGCTCACCACCGTCAGGGGAAGAGACCCAGTACTTC. Its protein product is CASSPPSGEETQYF.